The 15 T cell receptor beta chains below all came from one sample that was sequenced in a study of beta chain features in type 1 diabetes. Expressed TCRB transcripts got sequenced, as all isolated RNA was reverse transcribed. Profiled with immunoSEQ multiplex PCR; TCRdb holds only in-frame clones, not every one. The data hold about 930,000 clones, with around a sixth observed a single time. The material sequenced was naive CD4+ T cells from blood. Every receptor here comes from a woman aged 18-30 years in good health.

The rearrangement links TRBV18 to TRBJ2-3; D possibly corresponds to TRBD1 (5 bases). Trimming shortened V by 3 bases and J by 2 bases, and 18 bases separated the two germline ends. Germline CDR1 is KGHSH and CDR2 is LQKENI. CDR3 size: 17 residues. The CDR3, as DNA: TGTGCCAGCTCACCTCCAATACTGACAGATGACACAGATACGCAGTATTTT. Protein: CASSPPILTDDTDTQYF.

This rearrangement joins TRBV21-1 to TRBJ2-7. TRBV21-1 is annotated as a pseudogene. The CDR3 totals 18 residues. CDR3 nucleotide sequence: TGTGCCAGCAGCAAAGACCCCGAGGATGGCACAGATCACTACGAGCAGTACTTC. Residues: CASSKDPEDGTDHYEQYF.

This clone has only a few counts. The chain recombines TRBV5-4 with TRBJ2-7; possible D gene TRBD1, 7 bases. CDR3 length: 16 amino acids. Germline values: CDR1 SGHNT, CDR2 YYREEE (reference sequence). V shed 1 base and J shed 2 bases, with 16 bases lying between them. The CDR3 nucleotides are TGTGCCAGCAGCTTGTGGGGCCCAGGGGGGCCCTACGAGCAGTACTTC. This codes for CASSLWGPGGPYEQYF.

This clone occurred a few times. This chain uses TRBV10-3 with TRBJ2-7, with 11 positions matching TRBD1. The CDR3 totals 16 residues. The V and J ends lost 7 bases and 1 base, in that order; junction bases with no gene match: 9. CDR1 and CDR2 (germline): ENHRY, SYGVKD. CDR3 sequence: CAITSGTGGSSYEQYF. The CDR3 region has the DNA TGTGCCATCACGTCCGGGACAGGGGGTTCTTCCTACGAGCAGTACTTC.

The chain uses TRBV5-1 and TRBJ2-1; no clear D. The CDR3 contains 14 residues. V was trimmed by 4 bases and J by 5 bases, leaving 13 bases between them. From germline, CDR1 is SGHRS and CDR2 YFSETQ. For the CDR3, the DNA is TGCGCCAGCAGCCCCTCGATGCCCAACAATGAGCAGTTCTTC. The encoded protein is CASSPSMPNNEQFF.

This clone has just a few counts. The chain carries TRBV19 and TRBJ2-1; D remains unclear. Germline CDR1 and CDR2: LNHDA and SQIVND (reference sequence). This CDR3 has 13 residues. Trimming took 1 base from V and 6 from J, leaving 7 bases between them. CDR3 in DNA: TGTGCCAGTAGTATAGGCCTTGCCAATGAGCAGTTCTTC. As protein: CASSIGLANEQFF.

V and J are TRBV7-9 and TRBJ2-1, with D tentatively TRBD2 (5 bases). Germline V gene lookup returns CDR1 SEHNR and CDR2 FQNEAQ (reference sequence). This CDR3 is 12 amino acids long. V lost 5 bases to trimming and J lost 7 bases, with 9 bases between them. CDR3 in amino acids: CASSRTVNEQFF. The CDR3 nucleotides are TGTGCCAGCAGCCGGACTGTTAATGAGCAGTTCTTC.

The chain links TRBV13 to TRBJ2-1, with TRBD1 matching over 11 bases. Losses at the gene ends were 5 bases for V and 9 bases for J; bases not matched to a gene: 9. There are 15 residues in the CDR3. Per the germline V gene, CDR1 is PRHDT and CDR2 is FYEKMQ (reference sequence). The CDR3 region is CASSPRDRGFGEQFF. CDR3 nucleotides: TGTGCCAGCAGCCCGCGGGACAGGGGGTTTGGTGAGCAGTTCTTC.

The genes are TRBV7-6 and TRBJ2-3; 12 positions agree with TRBD1. V shed 4 bases, J shed 8 bases, and the junction held 4 bases outside the gene matches. The CDR3 runs to 14 residues. Germline-derived CDR1 and CDR2 are SGHVS and FNYEAQ. CDR3 DNA: TGTGCCAGCAGCTCGGGGACAGGGGGCGCTACGCAGTATTTT. It encodes CASSSGTGGATQYF.

This clone was detected only a few times. The genes are TRBV9 and TRBJ2-2, with D tentatively TRBD1 (6 bases). From germline, CDR1 is SGDLS and CDR2 YYNGEE. CDR3 size: 16 residues. With 4 bases removed from V and 6 bases from J, the gap between germline ends came to 19 bases. The CDR3 nucleotides are TGTGCCAGCAGCCCCGGGGCAGGGGCTGGGGCCGGGGAGCTGTTTTTT. This translates into CASSPGAGAGAGELFF.

The J gene is TRBJ2-2, the V gene TRBV7-2; D is ambiguous. Germline V gene data show CDR1 as SGHTA and CDR2 as FQGNSA. This CDR3 has 14 amino acids. Trimming took off 7 bases at V and 3 bases at J, with 12 bases between the two ends. CDR3 sequence: CASIGQVYTGELFF. In DNA form, the CDR3 reads TGTGCCAGCATCGGGCAGGTGTACACCGGGGAGCTGTTTTTT.

This clone turned up a few times. The chain joins TRBV19 to TRBJ1-1, with D possibly matching TRBD1 (5 bases). This CDR3 is built from 11 residues. V was pared by 8 bases and J by 7 bases, with 11 bases between. Looked up from germline, CDR1 is LNHDA and CDR2 is SQIVND (reference sequence). CDR3 in amino acids: CASGQPFEAFF. CDR3 nucleotides: TGTGCCAGTGGACAACCTTTTGAAGCTTTCTTT.

This clone showed up just a few times. This chain joins TRBV5-6 and TRBJ2-5; D gene ambiguous. The CDR3 length is 13 residues. From germline, CDR1 is SGHDT and CDR2 YYEEEE. V lost 5 bases and J lost 5, with 13 bases in between. The CDR3 loop is CASSRPILETQYF. The CDR3 bases are TGTGCCAGCAGTAGGCCCATTTTGGAGACCCAGTACTTC. The variable domain in full, completed from reference TRBV5-6 and TRBJ2-5, reads DAGVTQSPTHLIKTRGQQVTLRCSPKSGHDTVSWYQQALGQGPQFIFQYYEEEERQRGNFPDRFSGHQFPNYSSELNVNALLLGDSALYLCASSRPILETQYFGPGTRLLVL.

V and J are TRBV10-2 and TRBJ2-2; TRBD2 aligns across 7 bases. V was pared by 7 bases and J by 3 bases, with 2 bases of the junction left unmatched. This CDR3 contains 13 residues. CDR1 WSHSY and CDR2 SAAADI come from the germline V gene. The CDR3 here is CASKAGDTGELFF. The CDR3 DNA sequence: TGCGCCAGCAAGGCGGGAGACACCGGGGAGCTGTTTTTT.

The chain employs TRBV29-1 and TRBJ2-3, with D maybe TRBD2 (6 bases). This CDR3 is 14 amino acids long. Trimming removed 6 bases from V and 1 base from J, with 14 bases in between. CDR1 and CDR2 from the germline V gene are SQVTM and ANQGSEA. This CDR3 is CSVRTLAGTDTQYF. In nucleotides, the CDR3 is TGCAGCGTCCGGACTTTAGCGGGCACAGATACGCAGTATTTT.